These T cell receptor beta chains were read from a single sample in a study of beta chain features in type 1 diabetes. TCRdb's copy holds only in-frame clones and misses some; the assay was immunoSEQ multiplex PCR. This sample has roughly 700,000 clones, with around an eighth found just once. Sequencing was carried out using naive CD4+ T cells from blood. All receptors derive from a young man with type 1 diabetes. The CDR3 runs from the conserved cysteine through the conserved F or W. A D gene is named only where the DNA matches it firmly. Size tells how often a clone was seen (once, few, many) or the class of an expanded clone, and some rows leave it out.

j_call v_call clone_size d_call cdr3_aa cdr3_nt
TRBJ1-1 TRBV2 - - CASSDQGRENTEAFF TGTGCCAGCAGTGATCAGGGTCGGGAGAACACTGAAGCTTTCTTT
TRBJ2-1 TRBV11-3 few TRBD2 CASSLASGAYNEQFF TGTGCCAGCAGCTTAGCTAGCGGGGCTTACAATGAGCAGTTCTTC
TRBJ2-5 TRBV18 - TRBD1 CASSPIMGQGSETQYF TGTGCCAGCTCACCAATCATGGGACAGGGATCAGAGACCCAGTACTTC
TRBJ2-7 TRBV5-1 - - CASTPRGFNEQYF TGCGCCAGCACCCCCCGGGGGTTCAACGAGCAGTACTTC
TRBJ1-2 TRBV18 few - CASSPWSENYGYTF TGTGCCAGCTCACCATGGTCAGAAAACTATGGCTACACCTTC
TRBJ1-5 TRBV6-6 - - CASSSRDSNQPQHF TGTGCCAGCAGTTCGCGGGATAGCAATCAGCCCCAGCATTTT
TRBJ2-1 TRBV4-2 - TRBD2 CASSQGTSGYNEQFF TGTGCCAGCAGCCAAGGGACTAGCGGGTACAATGAGCAGTTCTTC
TRBJ2-3 TRBV29-1 - TRBD2 CSVVDASGSYTDTQYF TGCAGCGTTGTGGATGCTAGCGGGTCATACACAGATACGCAGTATTTT
TRBJ1-1 TRBV20-1 few - CSGGRDTEAFF TGCAGTGGGGGGAGGGACACTGAAGCTTTCTTT
TRBJ2-3 TRBV7-6 - - CASSLVGTTTDTQYF TGTGCCAGCAGCTTAGTAGGGACAACCACAGATACGCAGTATTTT
TRBJ2-7 TRBV10-3 few - CAIRFEEAYEQYF TGTGCCATCAGATTCGAGGAGGCCTACGAGCAGTACTTC
TRBJ1-1 TRBV7-9 few - CASSLAQGDTEAFF TGTGCCAGCAGCCTCGCCCAGGGTGACACTGAAGCTTTCTTT
TRBJ2-2 TRBV7-7 - - CASSGRTAGELFF TGTGCCAGCAGCGGAAGGACAGCCGGGGAGCTGTTTTTT
TRBJ1-1 TRBV6-6 - TRBD1 CAAAEGAPTEAFF TGCGCCGCCGCGGAGGGGGCGCCCACTGAAGCTTTCTTT
TRBJ2-7 TRBV11-2 few - CASSLYGYEQYF TGTGCCAGCAGCTTATACGGTTACGAGCAGTACTTC
TRBJ2-3 TRBV7-9 - - CASSLGLTDTQYF TGTGCCAGCAGCTTGGGGCTTACAGATACGCAGTATTTT
TRBJ2-1 TRBV30 - - CAWSWSLYNEQFF TGTGCCTGGAGTTGGTCCCTCTACAATGAGCAGTTCTTC
TRBJ1-1 TRBV19 few - CASTQTGNTEAFF TGTGCCAGTACACAAACGGGGAACACTGAAGCTTTCTTT
TRBJ2-7 TRBV18 - - CASSPGALLGQYF TGTGCCAGCTCACCGGGGGCCCTCCTGGGGCAGTACTTC
TRBJ2-1 TRBV4-1 - - CASSQDRAGAVDEQFF TGCGCCAGCAGCCAAGATAGGGCAGGGGCTGTGGATGAGCAGTTCTTC
TRBJ1-1 TRBV27 few - CASSSRWGNTEAFF TGTGCCAGCAGCTCCCGATGGGGGAACACTGAAGCTTTCTTT
TRBJ2-1 TRBV9 - - CASSPRVGQYSYNEQFF TGTGCCAGCAGCCCTAGGGTAGGGCAGTACTCCTACAATGAGCAGTTCTTC
TRBJ2-7 TRBV5-1 few TRBD1 CASSLWTGAMEQYF TGCGCCAGCAGCTTGTGGACAGGGGCCATGGAGCAGTACTTC
TRBJ1-6 TRBV5-1 - TRBD1 CASSLGQGNSPLHF TGCGCCAGCAGCTTGGGACAGGGCAACTCACCCCTCCACTTT
TRBJ1-2 TRBV28 few - CATSRDDYLYTF TGTGCCACCTCCCGGGACGACTATCTGTACACCTTC
TRBJ2-2 TRBV5-1 few - CASSFAQTGGTGELFF TGCGCCAGCAGCTTTGCTCAGACCGGGGGCACCGGGGAGCTGTTTTTT
TRBJ2-3 TRBV28 - TRBD2 CASSLSGGSTDTQYF TGTGCCAGCAGTTTATCGGGAGGGAGCACAGATACGCAGTATTTT
TRBJ1-5 TRBV15 once TRBD1 CATSRERTGNNQPQHF TGTGCCACCAGCAGAGAACGGACAGGGAACAATCAGCCCCAGCATTTT
TRBJ2-5 TRBV9 few - CASSVSPRVGETQYF TGTGCCAGCAGCGTATCCCCTAGGGTTGGGGAGACCCAGTACTTC
TRBJ2-7 TRBV30 - - CAWRSGYEQYF TGTGCCTGGAGATCGGGCTACGAGCAGTACTTC
TRBJ2-7 TRBV30 few TRBD1 CAWRTGQGHYEQYF TGTGCCTGGAGGACCGGACAGGGGCATTACGAGCAGTACTTC
TRBJ2-3 TRBV9 few TRBD2 CASSPQTSGGLDTQYF TGTGCCAGCAGCCCACAGACTAGCGGGGGCCTGGATACGCAGTATTTT
TRBJ1-2 TRBV7-9 - - CASSFSGDGYGYTF TGTGCCAGCAGCTTCTCCGGGGACGGGTATGGCTACACCTTC
TRBJ2-3 TRBV11-2 - TRBD2 CASSLDYPGGPIDTQYF TGTGCCAGCAGCTTAGATTACCCGGGGGGGCCTATAGATACGCAGTATTTT
TRBJ2-6 TRBV5-1 few - CASRRQISGANVLTF TGCGCCAGCAGGAGACAGATCTCTGGGGCCAACGTCCTGACTTTC
TRBJ1-5 TRBV9 - - CASSVNGDQPQHF TGTGCCAGCAGCGTAAACGGGGATCAGCCCCAGCATTTT
TRBJ2-3 TRBV25-1 few - CASSKRQASRAQDTQYF TGTGCCAGCAGTAAGAGACAGGCGTCAAGGGCCCAAGATACGCAGTATTTT